The entry below describes one T cell receptor beta chain. Its antigen is undetermined. The sample is drawn from a study of cytomegalovirus exposure and HLA in healthy donors. Study-wide background: Around 81% of 398 genotyped donors fell in the Caucasian-associated ancestry cluster.

Study outcomes and limitations: The study recorded 150 to 200 TCR beta chains that were cytomegalovirus-associated. HLA alleles showed associations with 16,951 TCR beta sequences in a later analysis, at a 0.05 false discovery rate.

The germline V and J ends were trimmed by 4 bases and 5 bases, with 8 bases remaining between them. Germline assignment: CDR1 ENHRY and CDR2 SYGVKD. The CDR3 spans 12 residues. The study ran its PCR with 60 Vbeta and 13 Jbeta primers. The method was immunoSEQ multiplex PCR; TCRdb's version includes in-frame clones alone and lacks a portion of them. The sample contains some 110,000 clones, 60% to 85% of which appear only once. Sequenced: PBMCs. This TCR was sampled from a woman aged 40 to 50 in good health and CMV-seropositive. This chain uses TRBV10-3 with TRBJ1-1; D is undetermined. CDR3 loop: CAISGRETEAFF. Written as DNA, the CDR3 is TGTGCCATCAGTGGTCGAGAAACTGAAGCTTTCTTT.